Shown below are 3 T cell receptor beta chains from a single sample sequenced in a study of graft-versus-host responses after intestinal transplantation. Measured with immunoSEQ multiplex PCR; TCRdb has only the in-frame clones, and not every one. The table includes several thousand clones, around 91% detected once. Specimen: PBMCs, collected 83 days after transplant. The receptors derive from a human patient who received an intestinal transplant, so some T cells may come from the graft donor.

This chain connects TRBV5-6 to TRBJ2-7; the D is unclear. This CDR3 has 16 residues. Trimming took 3 bases from V and 0 from J, leaving 16 bases between them. The germline CDR1 and CDR2 sequences are SGHDT and YYEEEE. The DNA for the CDR3 is TGTGCCAGCAGCTCTTCCCTCGGCAGAAGCTCCTACGAGCAGTACTTC. This sequence encodes CASSSSLGRSSYEQYF.

The V call is TRBV4-2, the J call TRBJ2-2; D possibly corresponds to TRBD2 (5 bases). This CDR3 spans 16 amino acids. The V and J ends lost 3 bases and 2 bases respectively, with 13 bases between them. Germline assignment: CDR1 LGHNA and CDR2 YNFKEQ. CDR3 bases: TGTGCCAGCAGCCATAGTTCCGGGGAAAACACCGGGGAGCTGTTTTTT. The encoded protein is CASSHSSGENTGELFF.

This clone has more than one count but fewer than ten. The genes are TRBV5-1 and TRBJ2-1; 12 bases map to TRBD2. V was clipped by 0 bases and J by 9 bases; unmatched bases: 16. The CDR3 is 19 residues long. Per germline, CDR1 SGHRS and CDR2 YFSETQ. CDR3 amino acids: CASSLAPPSLAGGPSEQFF. CDR3 DNA sequence: TGCGCCAGCAGCTTGGCTCCCCCTTCACTAGCGGGGGGACCTAGTGAGCAGTTCTTC.